These T cell receptor beta chains were read from a single sample in a study of CD8+ T cells in alopecia areata. The protocol was immunoSEQ multiplex PCR, while the TCRdb copy is restricted to in-frame clones and leaves out a portion. The sample has about 250,000 clones, around 64% seen once. The specimen comprised CD4+ T cells sorted from blood, sampled around week 54, from a patient treated with tofacitinib. These receptors were collected from a human donor with alopecia areata. The CDR3 runs from the conserved cysteine through the conserved F or W. The order of the fields is D gene, J gene, clone size, V gene, CDR3 protein, CDR3 DNA. D genes are given only for firm matches. Only some rows state a clone size, as once, few, many or a class for expanded clones.

d_call: NA; j_call: TRBJ2-1; clone_size: NA; v_call: TRBV2; cdr3_aa: CASTPVTGSGEQFF; cdr3_nt: TGTGCCAGCACGCCGGTCACGGGAAGTGGTGAGCAGTTCTTC
d_call: NA; j_call: TRBJ1-2; clone_size: NA; v_call: TRBV15; cdr3_aa: CATSRADFHQTF; cdr3_nt: TGTGCCACCAGCAGAGCCGATTTTCATCAAACCTTC
d_call: TRBD2; j_call: TRBJ2-7; clone_size: NA; v_call: TRBV10-3; cdr3_aa: CAISGGFLAGTAYEQYF; cdr3_nt: TGTGCCATCAGTGGGGGTTTCCTAGCGGGGACTGCCTACGAGCAGTACTTC
d_call: NA; j_call: TRBJ2-1; clone_size: few; v_call: TRBV20-1; cdr3_aa: CSASWRYEQFF; cdr3_nt: TGCAGTGCTAGTTGGCGGTACGAGCAGTTCTTC
d_call: NA; j_call: TRBJ1-1; clone_size: NA; v_call: TRBV30; cdr3_aa: CAWSVRGDTEAFF; cdr3_nt: TGTGCCTGGAGTGTACGGGGAGACACTGAAGCTTTCTTT
d_call: NA; j_call: TRBJ2-6; clone_size: NA; v_call: TRBV6-6; cdr3_aa: CASSYSGAGANVLTF; cdr3_nt: TGTGCCAGCAGTTACTCGGGGGCTGGGGCCAACGTCCTGACTTTC
d_call: TRBD1; j_call: TRBJ2-1; clone_size: NA; v_call: TRBV15; cdr3_aa: CATSTGTGYPLYNEQFF; cdr3_nt: TGTGCCACCAGTACCGGGACAGGATACCCTTTATACAATGAGCAGTTCTTC
d_call: NA; j_call: TRBJ1-4; clone_size: few; v_call: TRBV5-1; cdr3_aa: CASSPGDEKLFF; cdr3_nt: TGCGCCAGCAGCCCCGGGGATGAAAAACTGTTTTTT
d_call: TRBD2; j_call: TRBJ2-5; clone_size: NA; v_call: TRBV30; cdr3_aa: CAWRPSGGQETQYF; cdr3_nt: TGTGCCTGGAGACCTAGCGGGGGGCAAGAGACCCAGTACTTC
d_call: NA; j_call: TRBJ2-4; clone_size: NA; v_call: TRBV7-2; cdr3_aa: CASSSGLAKNIQYF; cdr3_nt: TGTGCCAGCAGCTCGGGGTTAGCCAAAAACATTCAGTACTTC
d_call: NA; j_call: TRBJ2-4; clone_size: NA; v_call: TRBV15; cdr3_aa: CATSRDLGPGEGNIQYF; cdr3_nt: TGTGCCACCAGCAGAGATTTGGGCCCAGGGGAGGGAAACATTCAGTACTTC
d_call: NA; j_call: TRBJ1-2; clone_size: NA; v_call: TRBV20-1; cdr3_aa: CSAENYGYTF; cdr3_nt: TGCAGTGCTGAGAACTATGGCTACACCTTC
d_call: NA; j_call: TRBJ2-5; clone_size: NA; v_call: TRBV6-6; cdr3_aa: CASRDTGTQYQETQYF; cdr3_nt: TGTGCCAGCAGAGACACGGGGACACAATACCAAGAGACCCAGTACTTC
d_call: NA; j_call: TRBJ1-1; clone_size: NA; v_call: TRBV18; cdr3_aa: CASSPGADTEAFF; cdr3_nt: TGTGCCAGCTCACCAGGGGCGGACACTGAAGCTTTCTTT
d_call: TRBD1; j_call: TRBJ2-7; clone_size: NA; v_call: TRBV5-4; cdr3_aa: CASSLDRASYEQYF; cdr3_nt: TGTGCCAGCAGCCTCGACAGGGCCTCTTACGAGCAGTACTTC
d_call: NA; j_call: TRBJ1-5; clone_size: NA; v_call: TRBV5-4; cdr3_aa: CASSLDSNQPQHF; cdr3_nt: TGTGCCAGCAGCTTGGACAGCAATCAGCCCCAGCATTTT
d_call: NA; j_call: TRBJ2-7; clone_size: NA; v_call: TRBV6-5; cdr3_aa: CASSPGVTYEQYF; cdr3_nt: TGTGCCAGCAGTCCCGGGGTCACCTACGAGCAGTACTTC
d_call: TRBD2; j_call: TRBJ2-7; clone_size: NA; v_call: TRBV6-1; cdr3_aa: CASSDRLAGTYEQYF; cdr3_nt: TGTGCCAGCAGTGACCGACTAGCGGGGACCTACGAGCAGTACTTC
d_call: NA; j_call: TRBJ2-1; clone_size: NA; v_call: TRBV6-5; cdr3_aa: CASSAVGVFFF; cdr3_nt: TGTGCCAGCAGTGCAGTGGGGGTTTTTTTCTTC
d_call: NA; j_call: TRBJ2-5; clone_size: few; v_call: TRBV30; cdr3_aa: CAWARGDSPETQYF; cdr3_nt: TGTGCCTGGGCCCGAGGGGACTCCCCCGAGACCCAGTACTTC
d_call: NA; j_call: TRBJ2-1; clone_size: few; v_call: TRBV28; cdr3_aa: CASSFLTPLNEQFF; cdr3_nt: TGTGCCAGCAGTTTCCTGACGCCCTTGAATGAGCAGTTCTTC
d_call: NA; j_call: TRBJ1-1; clone_size: NA; v_call: TRBV29-1; cdr3_aa: CTVQGPPGEGWAFF; cdr3_nt: TGCACCGTACAAGGCCCTCCAGGGGAGGGATGGGCTTTCTTT
d_call: TRBD2; j_call: TRBJ2-1; clone_size: few; v_call: TRBV7-9; cdr3_aa: CASLLAGSTYNEQFF; cdr3_nt: TGTGCCAGCTTACTAGCGGGGAGTACTTACAATGAGCAGTTCTTC
d_call: NA; j_call: TRBJ2-3; clone_size: once; v_call: TRBV6-5; cdr3_aa: CASRSTLAHTQYF; cdr3_nt: TGTGCCAGCAGGTCCACCCTAGCACACACGCAGTATTTT
d_call: TRBD1; j_call: TRBJ2-7; clone_size: NA; v_call: TRBV7-2; cdr3_aa: CASSVRDRSYEQYF; cdr3_nt: TGTGCCAGCAGCGTCCGGGACAGGTCCTACGAGCAGTACTTC
d_call: TRBD1; j_call: TRBJ1-5; clone_size: NA; v_call: TRBV30; cdr3_aa: CAWSRGQGSSQPQHF; cdr3_nt: TGTGCCTGGAGTCGTGGACAGGGATCGAGCCAGCCCCAGCATTTT
d_call: NA; j_call: TRBJ2-3; clone_size: few; v_call: TRBV29-1; cdr3_aa: CSVVGSTQYF; cdr3_nt: TGCAGCGTTGTGGGTAGTACGCAGTATTTT
d_call: NA; j_call: TRBJ2-4; clone_size: NA; v_call: TRBV19; cdr3_aa: CASSVGPHELAKNIQYF; cdr3_nt: TGTGCCAGTAGTGTCGGGCCCCACGAGCTAGCCAAAAACATTCAGTACTTC
d_call: TRBD1; j_call: TRBJ2-3; clone_size: NA; v_call: TRBV20-1; cdr3_aa: CSQGATDTQYF; cdr3_nt: TGCAGCCAGGGGGCAACAGATACGCAGTATTTT
d_call: TRBD1; j_call: TRBJ2-1; clone_size: NA; v_call: TRBV20-1; cdr3_aa: CSATDRPEQFF; cdr3_nt: TGCAGTGCTACGGACAGGCCTGAGCAGTTCTTC
d_call: NA; j_call: TRBJ1-1; clone_size: NA; v_call: TRBV5-1; cdr3_aa: CASRQGQNTEAFF; cdr3_nt: TGCGCCAGCAGACAGGGACAGAACACTGAAGCTTTCTTT
d_call: TRBD2; j_call: TRBJ2-1; clone_size: once; v_call: TRBV7-2; cdr3_aa: CASSSRLAYEQFF; cdr3_nt: TGTGCCAGCAGCTCCAGACTAGCATATGAGCAGTTCTTC
d_call: TRBD1; j_call: TRBJ2-7; clone_size: NA; v_call: TRBV19; cdr3_aa: CASSLTGGSYEQYF; cdr3_nt: TGTGCCAGTAGCCTAACAGGGGGCTCCTACGAGCAGTACTTC
d_call: TRBD1; j_call: TRBJ2-7; clone_size: NA; v_call: TRBV5-1; cdr3_aa: CASSATGTGHYEQYF; cdr3_nt: TGCGCCAGCAGCGCAACCGGGACAGGACATTACGAGCAGTACTTC
d_call: TRBD2; j_call: TRBJ2-1; clone_size: few; v_call: TRBV7-2; cdr3_aa: CASSKPGLGNNEQFF; cdr3_nt: TGTGCCAGCAGCAAACCGGGACTAGGGAACAATGAGCAGTTCTTC
d_call: NA; j_call: TRBJ1-6; clone_size: NA; v_call: TRBV30; cdr3_aa: CAWSVTEGSPLHF; cdr3_nt: TGTGCCTGGAGTGTGACCGAGGGTTCACCCCTCCACTTT
d_call: NA; j_call: TRBJ1-2; clone_size: NA; v_call: TRBV6-1; cdr3_aa: CASSEPPPLGYGYTF; cdr3_nt: TGTGCCAGCAGTGAGCCTCCTCCACTCGGCTATGGCTACACCTTC
d_call: NA; j_call: TRBJ1-2; clone_size: NA; v_call: TRBV13; cdr3_aa: CASSSITHYGYTF; cdr3_nt: TGTGCCAGCAGCTCGATTACACACTATGGCTACACCTTC
d_call: NA; j_call: TRBJ1-4; clone_size: NA; v_call: TRBV30; cdr3_aa: CAWSVHLTEKLFF; cdr3_nt: TGTGCCTGGAGTGTGCACCTAACGGAAAAACTGTTTTTT
d_call: NA; j_call: TRBJ1-5; clone_size: once; v_call: TRBV30; cdr3_aa: CAWSVVGDQPQHF; cdr3_nt: TGTGCCTGGAGTGTAGTGGGCGATCAGCCCCAGCATTTT
d_call: NA; j_call: TRBJ2-5; clone_size: NA; v_call: TRBV30; cdr3_aa: CAWSVWGVKTQYF; cdr3_nt: TGTGCCTGGAGTGTCTGGGGGGTGAAGACCCAGTACTTC
d_call: TRBD2; j_call: TRBJ2-3; clone_size: NA; v_call: TRBV9; cdr3_aa: CASSVATSGRVGTQYF; cdr3_nt: TGTGCCAGCAGCGTAGCCACTAGCGGGCGAGTGGGTACGCAGTATTTT
d_call: TRBD1; j_call: TRBJ1-1; clone_size: NA; v_call: TRBV6-5; cdr3_aa: CASSDAGGTEAFF; cdr3_nt: TGTGCCAGCAGTGACGCAGGGGGCACTGAAGCTTTCTTT
d_call: NA; j_call: TRBJ1-1; clone_size: NA; v_call: TRBV7-9; cdr3_aa: CASSRGPNTEAFF; cdr3_nt: TGTGCCAGCAGTCGGGGCCCGAACACTGAAGCTTTCTTT
d_call: TRBD1; j_call: TRBJ2-7; clone_size: once; v_call: TRBV30; cdr3_aa: CAWSWDSSYEQYF; cdr3_nt: TGTGCCTGGAGTTGGGACAGCTCCTACGAGCAGTACTTC
d_call: TRBD1; j_call: TRBJ2-7; clone_size: NA; v_call: TRBV18; cdr3_aa: CASSPDRGRYEQYF; cdr3_nt: TGTGCCAGCTCACCGGACAGGGGGCGGTACGAGCAGTACTTC
d_call: TRBD1; j_call: TRBJ2-1; clone_size: NA; v_call: TRBV29-1; cdr3_aa: CSVRTGGNYNEQFF; cdr3_nt: TGCAGCGTAAGGACAGGGGGGAATTACAATGAGCAGTTCTTC
d_call: TRBD1; j_call: TRBJ2-7; clone_size: NA; v_call: TRBV15; cdr3_aa: CATSRVGDRVEEQYF; cdr3_nt: TGTGCCACCAGCAGAGTCGGTGACAGGGTCGAGGAGCAGTACTTC
d_call: TRBD1; j_call: TRBJ1-6; clone_size: NA; v_call: TRBV15; cdr3_aa: CATSRVVGRGHSPLHF; cdr3_nt: TGTGCCACCAGCAGAGTGGTGGGCAGGGGGCACTCACCCCTCCACTTT
d_call: NA; j_call: TRBJ2-5; clone_size: NA; v_call: TRBV11-3; cdr3_aa: CASSPGVWDQETQYF; cdr3_nt: TGTGCCAGCAGCCCGGGAGTTTGGGACCAAGAGACCCAGTACTTC